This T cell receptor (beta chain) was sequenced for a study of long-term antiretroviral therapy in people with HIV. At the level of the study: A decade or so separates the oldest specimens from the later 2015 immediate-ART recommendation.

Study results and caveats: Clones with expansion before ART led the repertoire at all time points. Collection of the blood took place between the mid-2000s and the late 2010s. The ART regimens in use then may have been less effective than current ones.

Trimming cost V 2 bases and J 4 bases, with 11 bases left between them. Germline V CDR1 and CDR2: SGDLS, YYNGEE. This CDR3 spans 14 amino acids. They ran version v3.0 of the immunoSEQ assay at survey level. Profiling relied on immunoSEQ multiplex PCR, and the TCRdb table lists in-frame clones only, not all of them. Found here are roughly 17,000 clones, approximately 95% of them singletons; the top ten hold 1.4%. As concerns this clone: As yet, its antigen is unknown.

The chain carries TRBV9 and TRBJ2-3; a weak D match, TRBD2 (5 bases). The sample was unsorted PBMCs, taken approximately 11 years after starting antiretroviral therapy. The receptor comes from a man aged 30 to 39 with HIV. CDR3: CASSVSGKADTQYF. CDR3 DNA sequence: TGTGCCAGCAGCGTGTCGGGGAAGGCAGATACGCAGTATTTT.